The 17 T cell receptor beta chains below come from one sample, sequenced in a study of T-cell memory formation after mild COVID-19. Via MiXCR, TCRdb re-called the 5' RACE reads, giving one row per CDR3 protein. This table holds hundreds of thousands of distinct CDR3 sequences, roughly 25% found once. What was sequenced was PBMCs or a T cell subset sorted from them (not recorded which). The origin of the receptors is an adult woman who had mild COVID-19 (a few samples of this study predate the infection). Cell type and time point are not known.

This clonotype was counted at least ten times. The chain couples TRBV5-1 to TRBJ2-1; the D gene is possibly TRBD2 (7 bases). Trimming shortened V by 4 bases and J by 1 base, and 12 bases separated the two germline ends. The CDR3 extends over 15 amino acids. Germline V lookup: CDR1 SGHRS, CDR2 YFSETQ. CDR3 amino acids: CASSRGGGSYNEQFF. Written as DNA, the CDR3 is TGCGCCAGCAGCAGGGGGGGAGGGTCCTACAATGAGCAGTTCTTC.

The CDR3 spells CASSLAGGPGTEAFF. The CDR3, as DNA: TGTGCCAGCAGCTTAGCGGGGGGGCCAGGGACTGAAGCTTTCTTT. The chain uses TRBV5-4 and TRBJ1-1, with TRBD1 as a possible D gene (6 bases). This CDR3 contains 15 residues. Germline V gives CDR1 SGHNT, CDR2 YYREEE (reference sequence). With 2 bases removed from V and 5 bases from J, the gap between germline ends came to 16 bases.

Only a few counts were recorded for this clonotype. The CDR3 DNA is TGTGCCAGCAGCTTAGCCGGGACAGGGGGAGAGACCCAGTACTTC. This codes for CASSLAGTGGETQYF. V is TRBV7-6 and J is TRBJ2-5, with TRBD1 identical over 11 bases. The V gene's germline CDR1 is SGHVS and CDR2 FNYEAQ. The V gene end was trimmed by 0 bases and the J gene end by 4 bases; junction bases not matched to a gene: 1. The length of the CDR3 is 15 residues.

This clonotype was observed a few times. The CDR3 reads CASSLEVAGGEQYF. The CDR3 DNA is TGCGCCAGCAGCTTGGAAGTAGCGGGAGGGGAGCAGTACTTC. The chain uses TRBV5-1 and TRBJ2-7; 11 bases map to TRBD2. Germline trimming cut 0 bases from V and 7 bases from J; bases unmatched to any gene: 3. The CDR3 contains 14 residues. Germline-derived CDR1 and CDR2 are SGHRS and YFSETQ.

This clonotype has just a few counts. V usage is TRBV10-3 and J usage is TRBJ2-3; 11 nucleotides align to TRBD2. The CDR3 is 17 amino acids. The V and J ends lost 3 bases and 0 bases, in that order; junction bases with no gene match: 5. The germline V gene has CDR1 ENHRY and CDR2 SYGVKD. In nucleotides, the CDR3 is TGTGCCATCAGTGAAGTAGCGGGAGGGCCTAGCACAGATACGCAGTATTTT. Translating gives CAISEVAGGPSTDTQYF.

This clonotype showed up just a few times. V usage is TRBV12-3 or TRBV12-4 and J usage is TRBJ2-1, with unresolved D. V was cut by 2 bases and J by 9 bases, with 5 bases left in between. The CDR3 is 11 amino acids. CDR3 sequence reads: CASSLRSEQFF. The CDR3 DNA sequence: TGTGCCAGCAGTTTACGGTCTGAGCAGTTCTTC.

In its sample, this clonotype was seen a few times. This chain joins TRBV7-2 and TRBJ2-7; possible D gene TRBD1, 6 bases. Deletions cut 5 bases from V and 3 bases from J, with 11 bases between. The V gene's germline CDR1 is SGHTA and CDR2 FQGNSA. The CDR3 consists of 13 residues. The CDR3 loop reads CASSSGRGYEQYF. The CDR3 nucleotides are TGTGCCAGCAGCAGTGGCAGGGGCTACGAGCAGTACTTC.

This clonotype occurred a few times. J is TRBJ2-5 and V is TRBV24-1; D not resolved. The CDR3 length is 15 residues. The V end was cut by 1 base, the J end by 1 base, with 9 bases between. Germline V gene sequence: CDR1 KGHDR, CDR2 SFDVKD. The CDR3 spells CATSDFSPVQETQYF. In DNA form, the CDR3 reads TGTGCCACCAGTGATTTCTCTCCCGTCCAAGAGACCCAGTACTTC.

The chain links TRBV18 to TRBJ1-1, with D perhaps TRBD1 (6 bases). Trimming took off 1 base at V and 1 base at J, with 22 bases between the two ends. CDR1 KGHSH and CDR2 LQKENI come from the germline V gene. The CDR3 totals 19 residues. The CDR3 nucleotides are TGTGCCAGCTCACCACTCGCGATCACAGGGAGAGCAACGAACACTGAAGCTTTCTTT. It codes for CASSPLAITGRATNTEAFF. The full variable domain, completed using reference TRBV18 and TRBJ1-1, is NAGVMQNPRHLVRRRGQEARLRCSPMKGHSHVYWYRQLPEEGLKFMVYLQKENIIDESGMPKERFSAEFPKEGPSILRIQQVVRGDSAAYFCASSPLAITGRATNTEAFFGQGTRLTVV.

This clonotype has only a few counts. This chain links TRBV7-3 with TRBJ2-3, with 7 positions matching TRBD2. The V segment lost 4 bases and the J segment 1 base; nucleotides outside the gene matches: 8. Germline loops: CDR1 SGHTA, CDR2 FQGTGA. This CDR3 is built from 16 residues. The CDR3 loop reads CASSSQAGVGTDTQYF. The CDR3 coding sequence is TGTGCCAGCAGCTCCCAGGCGGGGGTGGGCACAGATACGCAGTATTTT.

The J gene is TRBJ2-6, the V gene TRBV29-1, with TRBD1 matching over 8 bases. CDR3 length equals 14 residues. Per germline, CDR1 SQVTM and CDR2 ANQGSEA. The V and J ends lost 5 bases and 3 bases, in that order; junction bases with no gene match: 3. CDR3 coding DNA: TGCAGCGTTAGGACAGGGAGTGGGGCCAACGTCCTGACTTTC. As protein: CSVRTGSGANVLTF.

The chain is built from TRBV20-1 and TRBJ1-1; a possible D gene is TRBD1 (6 bases). V was trimmed by 2 bases and J by 14 bases, leaving 27 bases between them. The CDR3 is 15 residues long. CDR1 and CDR2 (germline): DFQATT, SNEGSKA (reference sequence). The CDR3 coding sequence is TGCAGTGCTAGAATACTGACAGGCACAACGGGGGGTGCATTCTTT. Protein: CSARILTGTTGGAFF.

V is TRBV6-6 and J is TRBJ1-2; 8 bases line up with TRBD1. There are 14 residues in the CDR3. V was clipped by 6 bases and J by 6 bases; unmatched bases: 9. Germline V lookup: CDR1 MNHNY, CDR2 SVGAGI (reference sequence). The CDR3, as DNA: TGTGCCAGCAGAGTCGACAGGGGCACGGATGGCTACACCTTC. Residues: CASRVDRGTDGYTF.

The rearrangement joins TRBV5-1 to TRBJ2-7; possibly TRBD1 for D (6 bases). Germline CDR1 reads SGHRS; CDR2 reads YFSETQ. The CDR3 loop spans 15 amino acids. The V end lost 2 bases, the J end lost 2 bases, and 14 bases lay between the germline ends. CDR3 sequence: CASSFTGNPPYEQYF. The CDR3 DNA follows: TGCGCCAGCAGCTTCACAGGGAATCCCCCCTACGAGCAGTACTTC.

This clonotype was detected once. Mismatch with germline at one junction end may stem from a read error. The chain couples TRBV6-1 to TRBJ2-2; D is possibly TRBD1 (6 bases). The CDR3 runs 16 residues. From germline, CDR1 is MNHNS and CDR2 SASEGT. The CDR3 reads CASSKTRDKNTGELIF. The CDR3 DNA reads as TGTGCCAGCAGCAAAACCCGGGACAAAAACACCGGGGAGCTGATTTTT.

V and J are TRBV7-2 and TRBJ2-1; maybe TRBD2 (7 bases). The CDR3 sequence is 16 residues long. Trimming removed 2 bases at V and 7 bases at J, with 18 bases between. The germline V gene has CDR1 SGHTA and CDR2 FQGNSA. DNA for the CDR3: TGTGCCAGCAGCTTATGGTCGGGGGGCCCGGGGAATGAGCAGTTCTTC. This gives the protein CASSLWSGGPGNEQFF. Based on the CDR3 plus reference TRBV7-2 and TRBJ2-1, the full variable domain is GAGVSQSPSNKVTEKGKDVELRCDPISGHTALYWYRQSLGQGLEFLIYFQGNSAPDKSGLPSDRFSAERTGGSVSTLTIQRTQQEDSAVYLCASSLWSGGPGNEQFFGPGTRLTVL.

The V gene is TRBV5-5, the J gene TRBJ2-1; no clear D gene. V shed 3 bases and J shed 12 bases, with 16 bases lying between them. CDR1 is SGHKS and CDR2 is YYEKEE in the germline V gene (reference sequence). The CDR3 consists of 13 residues. The CDR3 region is CASSSASGWGQFF. The DNA for the CDR3 is TGTGCCAGCAGCTCCGCCTCCGGTTGGGGGCAGTTCTTC. Variable domain in full (rest from reference TRBV5-5 and TRBJ2-1): DAGVTQSPTHLIKTRGQQVTLRCSPISGHKSVSWYQQVLGQGPQFIFQYYEKEERGRGNFPDRFSARQFPNYSSELNVNALLLGDSALYLCASSSASGWGQFFGPGTRLTVL.